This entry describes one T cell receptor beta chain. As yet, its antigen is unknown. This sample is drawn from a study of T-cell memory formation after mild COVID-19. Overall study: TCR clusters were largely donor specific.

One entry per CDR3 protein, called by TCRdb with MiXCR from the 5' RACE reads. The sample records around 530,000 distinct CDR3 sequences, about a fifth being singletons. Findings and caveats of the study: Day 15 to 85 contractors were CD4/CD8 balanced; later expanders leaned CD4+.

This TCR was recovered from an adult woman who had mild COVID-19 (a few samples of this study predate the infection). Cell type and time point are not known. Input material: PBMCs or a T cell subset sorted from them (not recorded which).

The CDR3, as DNA: TGTGCCAGCAGCGCCTGGGTCGGGGCCACTTCTAGCGATACGCAGTATTTT. The encoded protein is CASSAWVGATSSDTQYF. J is TRBJ2-3 and V is TRBV7-9; D may correspond to TRBD1 or TRBD2 (5 bases each). Trimming cost V 5 bases and J 6 bases, with 24 bases left between them. The germline CDR1 and CDR2 sequences are SEHNR and FQNEAQ (reference sequence). This CDR3 has 17 amino acids.